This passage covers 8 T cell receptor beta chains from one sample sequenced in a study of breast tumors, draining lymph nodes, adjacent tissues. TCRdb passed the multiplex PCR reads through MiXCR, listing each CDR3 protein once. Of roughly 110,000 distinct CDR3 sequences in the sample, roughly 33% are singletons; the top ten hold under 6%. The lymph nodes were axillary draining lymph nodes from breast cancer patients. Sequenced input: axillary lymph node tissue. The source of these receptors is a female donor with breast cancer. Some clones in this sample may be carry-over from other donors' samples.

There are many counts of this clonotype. CDR3 in amino acids: CASSPEGWGRYGYTF. The CDR3 region has the DNA TGTGCCAGTAGTCCTGAGGGTTGGGGAAGGTATGGCTACACCTTC. This rearrangement joins TRBV19 to TRBJ1-2; D gene uncertain. CDR1 is LNHDA and CDR2 is SQIVND in the germline V gene (reference sequence). V lost 5 bases, J lost 5 bases, and 18 bases lay in between. The length of the CDR3 is 15 residues. Full variable domain (rest looked up from reference TRBV19 and TRBJ1-2): DGGITQSPKYLFRKEGQNVTLSCEQNLNHDAMYWYRQDPGQGLRLIYYSQIVNDFQKGDIAEGYSVSREKKESFPLTVTSAQKNPTAFYLCASSPEGWGRYGYTFGSGTRLTVV.

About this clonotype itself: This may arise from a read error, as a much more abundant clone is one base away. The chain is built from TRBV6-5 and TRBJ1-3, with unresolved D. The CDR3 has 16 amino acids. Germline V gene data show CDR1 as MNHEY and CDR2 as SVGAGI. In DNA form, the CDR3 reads TGTGCCGGCAGACCCCGCAACACCATCTCTGGAAACACCATATATTTT. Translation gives CAGRPRNTISGNTIYF.

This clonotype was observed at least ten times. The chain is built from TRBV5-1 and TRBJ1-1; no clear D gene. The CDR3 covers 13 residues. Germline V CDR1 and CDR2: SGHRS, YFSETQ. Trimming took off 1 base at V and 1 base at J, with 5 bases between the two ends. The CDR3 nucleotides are TGCGCCAGCAGCTTGATAGGGAACACTGAAGCTTTCTTT. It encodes CASSLIGNTEAFF.

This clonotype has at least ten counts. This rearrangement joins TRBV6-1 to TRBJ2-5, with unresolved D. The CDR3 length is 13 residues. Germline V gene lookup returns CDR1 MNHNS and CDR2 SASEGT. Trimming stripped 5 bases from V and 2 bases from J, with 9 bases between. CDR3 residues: CASSYQRQETQYF. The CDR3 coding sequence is TGTGCCAGCAGTTATCAGCGACAAGAGACCCAGTACTTC.

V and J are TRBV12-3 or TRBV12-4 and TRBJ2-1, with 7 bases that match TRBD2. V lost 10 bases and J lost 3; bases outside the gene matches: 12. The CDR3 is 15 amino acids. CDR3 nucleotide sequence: TGTGCCACACTCCTCGCGGGAGTCCACTACAATGAGCAGTTCTTC. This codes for CATLLAGVHYNEQFF.

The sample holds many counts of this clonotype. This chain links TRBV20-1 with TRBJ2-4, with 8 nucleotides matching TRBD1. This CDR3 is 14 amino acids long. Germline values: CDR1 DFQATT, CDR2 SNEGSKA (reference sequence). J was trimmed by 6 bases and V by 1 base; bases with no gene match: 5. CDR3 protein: CSARAAGQGNIQYF. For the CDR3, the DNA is TGCAGTGCTAGAGCCGCCGGACAGGGAAACATTCAGTACTTC.

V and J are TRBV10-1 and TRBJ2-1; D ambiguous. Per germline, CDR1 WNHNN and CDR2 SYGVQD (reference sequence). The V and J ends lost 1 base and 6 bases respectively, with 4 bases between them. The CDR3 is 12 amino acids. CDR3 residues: CASSEFGNEQFF. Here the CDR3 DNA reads TGCGCCAGCAGTGAGTTTGGCAATGAGCAGTTCTTC.

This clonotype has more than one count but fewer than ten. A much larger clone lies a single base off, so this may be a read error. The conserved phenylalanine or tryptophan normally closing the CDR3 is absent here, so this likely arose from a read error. CDR3 nucleotide sequence: TGTGCCAGTAGTACCACCCCTCCGGACAGGTACAATGAGCAGTTCTCC. Protein product: CASSTTPPDRYNEQFS. The chain uses TRBV19 and TRBJ2-1; 7 bases align to TRBD1. The CDR3 loop spans 16 amino acids. Looked up from germline, CDR1 is LNHDA and CDR2 is SQIVND (reference sequence). J gave up 4 bases and V 4 bases, and 10 bases lay outside the gene matches.